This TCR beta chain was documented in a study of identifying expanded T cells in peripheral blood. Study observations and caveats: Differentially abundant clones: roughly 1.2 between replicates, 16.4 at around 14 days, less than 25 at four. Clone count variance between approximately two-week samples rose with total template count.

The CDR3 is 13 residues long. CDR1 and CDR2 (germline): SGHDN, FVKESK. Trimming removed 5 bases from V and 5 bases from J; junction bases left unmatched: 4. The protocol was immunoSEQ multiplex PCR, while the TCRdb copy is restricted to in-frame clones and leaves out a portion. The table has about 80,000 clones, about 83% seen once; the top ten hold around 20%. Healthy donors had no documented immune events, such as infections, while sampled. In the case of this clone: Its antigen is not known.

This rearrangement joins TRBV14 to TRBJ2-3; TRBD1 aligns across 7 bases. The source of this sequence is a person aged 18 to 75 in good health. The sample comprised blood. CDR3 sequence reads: CASSRNRGDTQYF. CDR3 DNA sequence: TGTGCCAGCAGCAGAAACAGGGGAGATACGCAGTATTTT.